These T cell receptor beta chains were read from a single sample in a study of blood T cell repertoires in COVID-19. The data were produced by immunoSEQ multiplex PCR, yet TCRdb's version contains in-frame clones alone and is incomplete. The table lists around 460,000 clones, roughly 90% of them singletons. Sequencing used peripheral blood. The source of these receptors is a man younger than 35 with COVID-19, enrolled during active disease. Each CDR3 is given with its conserved first and last residue. D genes are given only for firm matches. Clone size is shown for a subset of rows, as once, few, many or a class of expanded clone.

d_call	v_call	clone_size	j_call	cdr3_aa	cdr3_nt
NA	TRBV29-1	NA	TRBJ2-5	CSVRAVLLRETQYF	TGCAGCGTGCGCGCAGTACTGTTGAGGGAGACCCAGTACTTC
TRBD1	TRBV25-1	NA	TRBJ2-2	CASSTTGVGELFF	TGTGCCAGCAGTACCACAGGGGTCGGGGAGCTGTTTTTT
TRBD1	TRBV12-5	NA	TRBJ2-7	CASGGEGQGGSYEQYF	TGTGCTAGTGGTGGGGAAGGACAGGGTGGGTCCTACGAGCAGTACTTC
TRBD2	TRBV11-1	once	TRBJ2-3	CASRGGLAHTDTQYF	TGTGCCAGCCGGGGGGGACTAGCGCACACAGATACGCAGTATTTT
NA	TRBV10-3	NA	TRBJ2-3	CAISESTAGTDTQYF	TGTGCCATCAGTGAGTCGACTGCGGGGACAGATACGCAGTATTTT
NA	TRBV20-1	NA	TRBJ1-2	CSATGSYGYTF	TGCAGTGCTACCGGGTCGTATGGCTACACCTTC
NA	TRBV5-5	NA	TRBJ2-7	CASSWTGTPSGTREQYF	TGTGCCAGCAGCTGGACCGGGACCCCATCTGGGACTCGCGAGCAGTACTTC
TRBD1	TRBV13	NA	TRBJ2-3	CASSAGQGEGTDTQYF	TGTGCCAGCAGCGCGGGACAGGGGGAAGGTACAGATACGCAGTATTTT
NA	TRBV2	NA	TRBJ1-5	CASGELSYSNQPQHF	TGTGCCAGCGGAGAGCTTTCTTATAGCAATCAGCCCCAGCATTTT
NA	TRBV11-2	NA	TRBJ1-2	CASTIGQPNYGYTF	TGTGCCAGCACCATTGGACAGCCCAACTATGGCTACACCTTC
TRBD1	TRBV27	NA	TRBJ2-7	CASSLQGAREQYF	TGTGCCAGCAGTTTACAGGGGGCGCGGGAGCAGTACTTC
NA	TRBV18	NA	TRBJ2-3	CASSPNRGSTDTQYF	TGTGCCAGCTCACCAAATCGAGGGAGCACAGATACGCAGTATTTT
TRBD1	TRBV15	NA	TRBJ2-1	CATVRDRGPYNEQFF	TGTGCCACCGTCCGGGACAGGGGACCCTACAATGAGCAGTTCTTC
NA	TRBV6-5	NA	TRBJ2-7	CASKLGQNSYEQYF	TGTGCCAGCAAACTAGGACAGAACTCCTACGAGCAGTACTTC
TRBD2	TRBV7-9	NA	TRBJ2-2	CASSALAGGKNTGELFF	TGTGCCAGCAGCGCTCTAGCGGGGGGTAAGAACACCGGGGAGCTGTTTTTT
TRBD1	TRBV7-8	NA	TRBJ2-5	CASSLVPFSGGQGATQYF	TGTGCCAGCAGCTTAGTTCCCTTTTCGGGGGGACAGGGGGCGACCCAGTACTTC
NA	TRBV6-5	few	TRBJ2-7	CASCPPRDEQYF	TGTGCCAGCTGTCCTCCCAGGGACGAGCAGTACTTC
NA	TRBV12-3/TRBV12-4	NA	TRBJ2-3	CASSPDTDTQYF	TGTGCCAGCAGTCCAGACACAGATACGCAGTATTTT
TRBD1	TRBV2	NA	TRBJ1-5	CASSADREGQPQHF	TGTGCCAGCAGTGCGGACAGGGAGGGCCAGCCCCAGCATTTT
TRBD1	TRBV5-1	NA	TRBJ1-1	CASSLAGGNTEAFF	TGCGCCAGCAGCTTAGCAGGGGGCAACACTGAAGCTTTCTTT